The rows below give T cell receptor beta chains drawn from one sample of a study of CD8+CD57+ T cells in acquired aplastic anemia. TCRdb independently ran MiXCR on the reads; one entry per CDR3 protein. The sample holds roughly 160,000 distinct CDR3 sequences, about 60% seen once. Source material: sorted CD4+, CD8+, or CD8+CD57+ T cells (not recorded which) from PBMCs. The source is a human donor in good health. Each CDR3 is given with its conserved first and last residue. The order of the fields is J gene, D gene, clone size, V gene, CDR3 DNA, CDR3 protein. The D gene is left open where the match is weak. The size of a clone is reported for some rows only, either as once, few or many, or as a class for expanded clones.

TRBJ1-6 | TRBD1 | NA | TRBV2 | TGTGCCAGCAGTCGAACAGGGGTGGGTGGTAATTCACCCCTCCACTTT | CASSRTGVGGNSPLHF
TRBJ2-2 | TRBD1 | NA | TRBV7-9 | TGTGCCAGCAGCCCTAGAGGGGGCCTGAACACCGGGGAGCTGTTTTTT | CASSPRGGLNTGELFF
TRBJ2-5 | NA | NA | TRBV7-2 | TGTGCCAGCAGCGTAGCCTGGGGACCCCAAGAGACCCAGTACTTC | CASSVAWGPQETQYF
TRBJ2-7 | NA | NA | TRBV24-1 | TGTGCCACCAGCTCAACCGGGACACGGCCTTTTTCCTACGAGCAGTACTTC | CATSSTGTRPFSYEQYF
TRBJ2-7 | TRBD1 | NA | TRBV2 | TGTGCCAGAAGTGCCGACAGGGACGACTACGAGCAGTACTTC | CARSADRDDYEQYF
TRBJ2-3 | TRBD2 | NA | TRBV7-9 | TGTGCCAGCAGTGAAGGGGCTAGCGGGGGGGCGTGGACAGATACGCAGTATTTT | CASSEGASGGAWTDTQYF
TRBJ2-5 | NA | NA | TRBV7-9 | TGTGCCAGCAGCCCGGGGTTGAGGGTCCAAGAGACCCAGTACTTC | CASSPGLRVQETQYF
TRBJ1-2 | TRBD1 | NA | TRBV5-1 | TGCGCCAGCAGCCTGGACAGGGGGCGCGATGGCTACACCTTC | CASSLDRGRDGYTF
TRBJ2-7 | NA | NA | TRBV27 | TGTGCCAGCAGTTTGACGACTAACTCCTACGAGCAGTACTTC | CASSLTTNSYEQYF
TRBJ2-7 | TRBD2 | many | TRBV7-3 | TGTGCCAGCAGCCCGAGCGGGGGGAGGACCGACGAGCAGTACTTC | CASSPSGGRTDEQYF
TRBJ2-2 | TRBD2 | NA | TRBV29-1 | TGCAGCGCCGGGAGGGGGGCAAGCACCGGGGAGCTGTTTTTT | CSAGRGASTGELFF
TRBJ1-1 | NA | few | TRBV9 | TGTGCCAGCAGCGTAGACAGGGAAGCTTTCTTT | CASSVDREAFF
TRBJ2-6 | NA | NA | TRBV2 | TGTGCCAGCAGTTGGAGCTCTGGGGCCAACGTCCTGACTTTC | CASSWSSGANVLTF
TRBJ2-7 | NA | few | TRBV19 | TGTGCCAGTAGTATCTCAAGTCAACCTTCCTACGAGCAGTACTTC | CASSISSQPSYEQYF
TRBJ1-6 | TRBD1 | NA | TRBV12-3/TRBV12-4 | TGTGCCAGCAGAGGACAGGGAGATTCACCCCTCCACTTT | CASRGQGDSPLHF
TRBJ2-7 | NA | NA | TRBV20-1 | TGCAGTGCTAGACGCTTTGGGCATCTTCGTCCCTACGAGCAGTACTTC | CSARRFGHLRPYEQYF
TRBJ2-7 | NA | NA | TRBV5-6 | TGTGCCAGCAGCCCCGACAGGACCAATCATTACGAGCAGTACTTC | CASSPDRTNHYEQYF
TRBJ1-1 | NA | NA | TRBV9 | TGTGCCAGCAGGGTAAGTGATTCGGGGGGAGCTTTCTTT | CASRVSDSGGAFF
TRBJ1-6 | NA | few | TRBV19 | TGTGCCAGCCAGGCGGGGGGGACGGCCTCGTTTTCACCCCTCCACTTT | CASQAGGTASFSPLHF
TRBJ1-2 | TRBD1 | NA | TRBV29-1 | TGCAGCGTGACCTCAGGGACAGGGGTAGGCTACACCTTC | CSVTSGTGVGYTF
TRBJ2-7 | TRBD1 | NA | TRBV29-1 | TGCAGCGGTACCGGGACAGGGGACTCCTACGAGCAGTACTTC | CSGTGTGDSYEQYF
TRBJ2-7 | NA | many | TRBV5-5 | TGTGCCAGCAGCCAAAATACCTACGAGCAGTACTTC | CASSQNTYEQYF
TRBJ1-2 | NA | few | TRBV24-1 | TGTGCCACCAGTGACATAGACAGGCACTATGGCTACACCTTC | CATSDIDRHYGYTF
TRBJ1-6 | TRBD1 | NA | TRBV5-4 | TGTGCCAGCAGCTTGGCAGGACAGGTAGATTCACCCCTCCACTTT | CASSLAGQVDSPLHF
TRBJ2-3 | NA | NA | TRBV12-3/TRBV12-4 | TGTGCCAGCAGTTTTGTGGGGACAGATACGCAGTATTTT | CASSFVGTDTQYF
TRBJ2-5 | NA | NA | TRBV2 | TGTGCCAGCAGTGAGGGGGGCGGACAAGAGACCCAGTACTTC | CASSEGGGQETQYF
TRBJ2-1 | NA | many | TRBV4-1 | TGCGCCAGCAGCCAAGTTGGCCTACTGCACAATGAGCAGTTCTTC | CASSQVGLLHNEQFF
TRBJ2-1 | NA | once | TRBV19 | TGTGCCAGTAGTCCCAAGGCCCGTACGAATGAGCAGTTCTTC | CASSPKARTNEQFF
TRBJ2-6 | TRBD1 | many | TRBV24-1 | TGTGCCACCAGTGGCCCGGGACAGAGCTCTGGGGCCAACGTCCTGACTTTC | CATSGPGQSSGANVLTF
TRBJ2-1 | NA | NA | TRBV2 | TGTGCCAGCAGTGAAGAACGGGGGCCGCAGTTCTTC | CASSEERGPQFF
TRBJ2-3 | NA | NA | TRBV20-1 | TGCAGTGCTAGGGCCAGCTTAAGCACAGATACGCAGTATTTT | CSARASLSTDTQYF
TRBJ1-2 | NA | NA | TRBV25-1 | TGTGCCAGCAGTGATCGGTACGGCCTGTATGGCTACACCTTC | CASSDRYGLYGYTF
TRBJ2-1 | TRBD2 | once | TRBV7-6 | TGTGCCAGCAGCTTAGGGACTAGCGGGAGTGGGAGTGAGCAGTTCTTC | CASSLGTSGSGSEQFF
TRBJ2-5 | TRBD2 | NA | TRBV7-9 | TGTGCCAGCAGCTTACCTAGCGGGGGAAGTACGCAGTACTTC | CASSLPSGGSTQYF
TRBJ2-2 | TRBD2 | NA | TRBV19 | TGTGCCAGTAGCGGGAGGGCCTCGGACACCGGGGAGCTGTTTTTT | CASSGRASDTGELFF
TRBJ2-3 | TRBD2 | NA | TRBV7-6 | TGTGCCAGCAGCTCTCAAGCGGGAGTCTTAACAGATACGCAGTATTTT | CASSSQAGVLTDTQYF
TRBJ2-7 | NA | NA | TRBV20-1 | TGCAGTGCTATTCTCGGGACAAACACCTACGAGCAGTACTTC | CSAILGTNTYEQYF
TRBJ2-7 | TRBD1 | NA | TRBV7-6 | TGTGCCAGCAGCTTAGTAGGGGGCTCAGACGAGCAGTACTTC | CASSLVGGSDEQYF
TRBJ1-1 | NA | NA | TRBV7-9 | TGTGCCAGCAGCTTAAGGATCAGGGGAGGTGAAGCTTTCTTT | CASSLRIRGGEAFF
TRBJ2-1 | NA | many | TRBV11-2 | TGTGCCAGCAGCTTAGACACCTACAATGAGCAGTTCTTC | CASSLDTYNEQFF
TRBJ1-6 | NA | NA | TRBV2 | TGTGCCAGTAGACCGTTGCCCTATAATTCACCCCTCCACTTT | CASRPLPYNSPLHF
TRBJ2-7 | TRBD1 | NA | TRBV15 | TGTGCCACCAGCGGAACCCGGGGACAGACGAACACCGGGGAGCTGTACTTC | CATSGTRGQTNTGELYF
TRBJ2-7 | TRBD1 | NA | TRBV5-6 | TGTGCCAGCAGCGGGACAGGGGTGGGGGAGCAGTACTTC | CASSGTGVGEQYF
TRBJ2-1 | TRBD2 | NA | TRBV30 | TGTGCCTGGGGGGGACTAGCGGGGAGCTACGGTGAGCAGTTCTTC | CAWGGLAGSYGEQFF
TRBJ1-1 | NA | NA | TRBV5-1 | TGCGCCAGCAGCTTTAGGGAGGGGAACACTGAAGCTTTCTTC | CASSFREGNTEAFF
TRBJ2-1 | TRBD1 | few | TRBV15 | TGTGCCACCTCATTATCGGGACAGGGCTACAATGAGCAGTTCTTC | CATSLSGQGYNEQFF
TRBJ1-3 | NA | many | TRBV20-1 | TGCAGTGCTAGACCCGTTGAGGGGATCGGTGGAAACACCATATATTTT | CSARPVEGIGGNTIYF
TRBJ1-1 | NA | NA | TRBV7-3 | TGTGCCAGCAGCCGGGACGGGTTGGGCACTGAAGCTTTCTTT | CASSRDGLGTEAFF
TRBJ2-1 | TRBD1 | many | TRBV20-1 | TGCAGTGCTAGGGACAGGGGGCCCGGGTCGTACAATGAGCAGTTCTTC | CSARDRGPGSYNEQFF
TRBJ1-1 | NA | once | TRBV19 | TGTGCCAGTAGTATCAGGGGCCGAGCAAAAGCTTTCTTT | CASSIRGRAKAFF
TRBJ2-7 | TRBD1 | NA | TRBV28 | TGTGCCAGCAGTTTCGGACAGGGGGCAGGGGCAAAATGGGAGCAGTACTTC | CASSFGQGAGAKWEQYF
TRBJ1-2 | NA | NA | TRBV19 | NA | CASSMVGLGNGQSNF
TRBJ2-1 | TRBD1 | few | TRBV7-9 | TGTGCCAGCAGCCTCCAAAGGAGACAGGGGAATGGAAATGAGCAGTTCTTC | CASSLQRRQGNGNEQFF
TRBJ2-7 | NA | NA | TRBV10-3 | TGTGCCATCAGAAGGGGGGAGACAGTTACCTACGAGCAGTACTTC | CAIRRGETVTYEQYF
TRBJ2-1 | NA | NA | TRBV7-9 | TGTGCCAGCAGCCTACTAGACGGGACTGAGCAGTTCTTC | CASSLLDGTEQFF
TRBJ2-3 | NA | NA | TRBV7-9 | TGTGCCAGCAGCTTAGCGAGGGGGATAGGCACAGATACGCAGTATTTT | CASSLARGIGTDTQYF
TRBJ2-5 | TRBD1 | NA | TRBV15 | TGTGCCACCAGCGGATTGACAGGGCACCGTGAGACCCAGTACTTC | CATSGLTGHRETQYF